The sequence of this TCR beta chain was determined in a study of blood T cell repertoires in COVID-19. V shed 4 bases, J shed 5 bases, and the junction held 6 bases outside the gene matches. There are 16 residues in the CDR3. From germline, CDR1 is SGHRS and CDR2 YFSETQ. In the authors' workflow: The assay estimated nucleated cells by amplifying reference gene primers. Here immunoSEQ multiplex PCR was the method, and the copy in TCRdb shows in-frame clones only, minus some. The D gene and trimming were derived from the DNA, and the V and J assignments and clone size from that table. In the table there are over 350,000 clones, roughly 90% of which are singletons.

Sequencing was carried out using peripheral blood. This chain links TRBV5-1 with TRBJ2-2, with TRBD2 matching over 12 bases. The sequence was obtained from a woman in her twenties or thirties with active or convalescent COVID-19. CDR3 nucleotide sequence: TGCGCCAGCAGCCAGAAGACTAGCGGGGGAACCGGGGAGCTGTTTTTT. Amino acid sequence: CASSQKTSGGTGELFF.